This T cell receptor beta chain was identified during a study of CD8 T cells in Susac syndrome. The germline gives CDR1 SGDLS, CDR2 YYNGEE. CDR3 size: 15 residues. V shed 3 bases and J shed 2 bases, with 12 bases lying between them. Reverse transcription used about 0.45 to 1 ug RNA and random hexamers. From the immunoSEQ multiplex PCR reads, TCRdb called clonotypes with MiXCR, one entry per CDR3 protein. This table holds fewer than 250,000 distinct CDR3 sequences, about 90% found once. The receptor comes from a human donor with multiple sclerosis. The V and J genes are TRBV9 and TRBJ2-1; a possible D gene is TRBD2 (5 bases). What was sequenced was CD8+ T cells from PBMCs. CDR3 sequence (DNA): TGTGCCAGCAGCGCCGGAGGTGGTACCTACAATGAGCAGTTCTTC. It is translated as CASSAGGGTYNEQFF.